This TCR beta chain was captured by sequencing in a study of blood T cell repertoires in COVID-19. About the research overall: COVID-19 samples collected from the United States, Italy and Spain covered acute and convalescent phases. The analysed material was cDNA or gDNA that came from T cells, B-cell-depleted T cells, or PBMCs.

Everyone who took part was about 18 to 90 years old, and they came from fewer than 25 US areas. Participant reports of clinical history set cohort assignment. Germline CDR1 is SGHAT and CDR2 is FQNNGV. The CDR3 is made up of 16 amino acids. Trimming pared 1 base from V and 8 bases from J, leaving 17 bases between. The repertoire was sequenced with immunoSEQ multiplex PCR; TCRdb's copy has only in-frame clones and lacks some. This sample has about 200,000 clones, with roughly 83% found just once. This chain links TRBV11-2 with TRBJ2-2; D gene ambiguous. Material: PBMCs or T cells enriched from blood (not recorded which). This receptor was obtained from a man in his forties with acute COVID-19. CDR3 loop: CASSLALEVRSGELFF. The DNA of the CDR3 is TGTGCCAGCAGCTTAGCCCTAGAGGTGCGAAGTGGGGAGCTGTTTTTT.